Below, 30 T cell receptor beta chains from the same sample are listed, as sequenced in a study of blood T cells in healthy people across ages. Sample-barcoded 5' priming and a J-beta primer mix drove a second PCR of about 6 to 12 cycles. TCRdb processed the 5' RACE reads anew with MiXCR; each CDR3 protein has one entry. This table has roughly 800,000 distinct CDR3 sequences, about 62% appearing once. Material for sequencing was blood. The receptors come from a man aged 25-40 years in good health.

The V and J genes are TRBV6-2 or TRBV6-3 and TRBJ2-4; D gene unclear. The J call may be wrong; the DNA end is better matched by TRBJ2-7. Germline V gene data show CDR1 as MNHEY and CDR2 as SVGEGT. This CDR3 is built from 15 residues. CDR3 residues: CASSYRPTTVYEQYF. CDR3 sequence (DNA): TGTGCCAGCAGTTACAGGCCAACAACGGTCTACGAGCAGTACTTC.

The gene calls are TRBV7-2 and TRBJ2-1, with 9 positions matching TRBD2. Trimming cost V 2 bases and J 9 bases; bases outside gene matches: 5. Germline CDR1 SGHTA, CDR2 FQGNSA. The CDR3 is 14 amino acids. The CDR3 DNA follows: TGTGCCAGCAGCTTATTGCGGGGGGGCTCTGAGCAGTTCTTC. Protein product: CASSLLRGGSEQFF.

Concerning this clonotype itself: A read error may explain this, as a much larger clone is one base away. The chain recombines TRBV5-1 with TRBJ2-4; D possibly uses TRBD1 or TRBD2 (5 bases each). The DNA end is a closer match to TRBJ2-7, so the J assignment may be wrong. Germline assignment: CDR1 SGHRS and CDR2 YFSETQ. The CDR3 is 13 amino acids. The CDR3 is CASQVGASNEQYF. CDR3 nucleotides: TGCGCCAGTCAAGTCGGGGCTTCGAACGAGCAGTACTTC.

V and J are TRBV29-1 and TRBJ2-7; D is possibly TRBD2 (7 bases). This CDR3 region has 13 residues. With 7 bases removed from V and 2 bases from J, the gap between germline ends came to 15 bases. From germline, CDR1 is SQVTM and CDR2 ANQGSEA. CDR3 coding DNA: TGCAGCGCCTGGGGAGGGGGGCCCTACGAGCAGTACTTC. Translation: CSAWGGGPYEQYF.

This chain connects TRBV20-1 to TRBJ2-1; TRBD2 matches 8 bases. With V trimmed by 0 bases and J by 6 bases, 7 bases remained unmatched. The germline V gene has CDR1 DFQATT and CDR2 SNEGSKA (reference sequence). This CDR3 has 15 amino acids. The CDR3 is CSAREVLAASNEQFF. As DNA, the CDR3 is TGCAGTGCTAGAGAAGTACTAGCGGCCAGCAATGAGCAGTTCTTC.

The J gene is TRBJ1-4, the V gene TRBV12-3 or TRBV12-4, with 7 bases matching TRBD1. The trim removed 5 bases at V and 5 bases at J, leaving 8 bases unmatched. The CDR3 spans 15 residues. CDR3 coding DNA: TGTGCCAGCAGTCCGTACAGGGGCCCGAATGAAAAACTGTTTTTT. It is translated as CASSPYRGPNEKLFF.

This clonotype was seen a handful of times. The CDR3: CASSFQVSGANVLTF. The CDR3, as DNA: TGTGCCAGCAGCTTTCAAGTCTCTGGGGCCAACGTCCTGACTTTC. The genes are TRBV7-2 and TRBJ2-6; D call uncertain. With 3 bases removed from V and 0 bases from J, the gap between germline ends came to 6 bases. The germline CDR1 and CDR2 sequences are SGHTA and FQGNSA. This CDR3 contains 15 residues.

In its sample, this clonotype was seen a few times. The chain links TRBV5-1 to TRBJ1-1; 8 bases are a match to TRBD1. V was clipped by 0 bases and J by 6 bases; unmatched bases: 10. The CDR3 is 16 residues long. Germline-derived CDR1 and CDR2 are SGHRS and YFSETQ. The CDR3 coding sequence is TGCGCCAGCAGCTTGGGACAGGGGTCTTTACCGGCTGAAGCTTTCTTT. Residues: CASSLGQGSLPAEAFF.

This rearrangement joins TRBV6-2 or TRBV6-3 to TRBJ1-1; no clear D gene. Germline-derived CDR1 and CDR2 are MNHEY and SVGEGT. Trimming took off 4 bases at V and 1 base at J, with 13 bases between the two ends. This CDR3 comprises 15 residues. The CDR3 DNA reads TGTGCCAGCAGTTTAAGACGGATCCCGAACACTGAAGCTTTCTTT. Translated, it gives CASSLRRIPNTEAFF.

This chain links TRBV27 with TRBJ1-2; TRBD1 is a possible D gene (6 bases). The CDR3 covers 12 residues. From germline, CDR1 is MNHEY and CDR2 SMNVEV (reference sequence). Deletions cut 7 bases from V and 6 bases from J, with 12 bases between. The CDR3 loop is CASKHGGDGYTF. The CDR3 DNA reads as TGTGCCAGCAAGCATGGGGGCGATGGCTACACCTTC.

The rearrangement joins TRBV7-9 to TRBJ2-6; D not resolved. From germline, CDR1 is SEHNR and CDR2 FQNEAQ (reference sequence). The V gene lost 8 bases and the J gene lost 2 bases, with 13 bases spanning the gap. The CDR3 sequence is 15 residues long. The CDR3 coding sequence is TGTGCCAGCGGTTTCCCAAGCCCTGGGGCCAACGTCCTGACTTTC. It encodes CASGFPSPGANVLTF. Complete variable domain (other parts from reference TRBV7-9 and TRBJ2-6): DTGVSQNPRHKITKRGQNVTFRCDPISEHNRLYWYRQTLGQGPEFLTYFQNEAQLEKSRLLSDRFSAERPKGSFSTLEIQRTEQGDSAMYLCASGFPSPGANVLTFGAGSRLTVL.

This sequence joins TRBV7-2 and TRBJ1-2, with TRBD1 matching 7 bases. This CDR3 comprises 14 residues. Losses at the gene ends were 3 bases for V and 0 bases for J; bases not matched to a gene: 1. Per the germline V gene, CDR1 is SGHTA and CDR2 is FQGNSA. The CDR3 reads CASSFDRANYGYTF. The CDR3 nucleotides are TGTGCCAGCAGCTTCGACAGGGCTAACTATGGCTACACCTTC.

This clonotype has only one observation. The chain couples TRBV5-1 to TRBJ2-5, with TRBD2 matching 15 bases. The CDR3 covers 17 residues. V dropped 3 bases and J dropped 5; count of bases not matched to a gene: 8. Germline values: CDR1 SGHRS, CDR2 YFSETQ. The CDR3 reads CASSSGLAGGMSETQYF. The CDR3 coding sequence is TGCGCCAGCAGCTCGGGACTAGCGGGGGGCATGTCGGAGACCCAGTACTTC. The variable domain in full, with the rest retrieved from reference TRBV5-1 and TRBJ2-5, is KAGVTQTPRYLIKTRGQQVTLSCSPISGHRSVSWYQQTPGQGLQFLFEYFSETQRNKGNFPGRFSGRQFSNSRSEMNVSTLELGDSALYLCASSSGLAGGMSETQYFGPGTRLLVL.

CDR3 coding DNA: TGCAGTGCTAGAGATGGAGACAGGGAGGGTTTCTACGAGCAGTACTTGGGCCGGACTGAAGCTTTCTTT. Translated: CSARDGDREGFYEQYLGRTEAFF. This rearrangement joins TRBV20-1 to TRBJ1-1; 7 positions match TRBD1. Per the germline V gene, CDR1 is DFQATT and CDR2 is SNEGSKA (reference sequence). V trimming: 0 bases; J trimming: 5 bases; junction bases outside the gene matches: 33. The CDR3 covers 23 residues.

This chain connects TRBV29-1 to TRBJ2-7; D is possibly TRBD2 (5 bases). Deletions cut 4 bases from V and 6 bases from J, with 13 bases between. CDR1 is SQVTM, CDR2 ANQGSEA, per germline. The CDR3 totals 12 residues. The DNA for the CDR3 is TGCAGCGTTGCCGGGAATGCTGTCGAGCAGTACTTC. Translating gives CSVAGNAVEQYF.

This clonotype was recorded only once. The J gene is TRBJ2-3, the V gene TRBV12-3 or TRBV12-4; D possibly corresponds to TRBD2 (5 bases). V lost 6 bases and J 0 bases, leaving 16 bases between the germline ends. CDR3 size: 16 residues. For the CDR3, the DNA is TGTGCCAGCAGCATTACGGGGAAAAAAAGCACAGATACGCAGTATTTT. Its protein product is CASSITGKKSTDTQYF.

CDR3 amino acids: CSVTGQRDGYTF. The DNA of the CDR3 is TGCAGCGTGACAGGACAGCGGGATGGCTACACCTTC. The V gene is TRBV29-1, the J gene TRBJ1-2, with D possibly matching TRBD1 (6 bases). The CDR3 runs 12 residues. V lost 6 bases, J lost 6 bases, and 14 bases lay in between. Germline-derived CDR1 and CDR2 are SQVTM and ANQGSEA.

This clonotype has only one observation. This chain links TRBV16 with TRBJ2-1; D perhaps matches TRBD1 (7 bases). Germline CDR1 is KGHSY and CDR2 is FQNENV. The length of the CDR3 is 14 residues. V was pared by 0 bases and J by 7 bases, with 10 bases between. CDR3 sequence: CASSQSAGGNEQFF. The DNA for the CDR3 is TGTGCCAGCAGCCAATCGGCAGGGGGGAATGAGCAGTTCTTC.

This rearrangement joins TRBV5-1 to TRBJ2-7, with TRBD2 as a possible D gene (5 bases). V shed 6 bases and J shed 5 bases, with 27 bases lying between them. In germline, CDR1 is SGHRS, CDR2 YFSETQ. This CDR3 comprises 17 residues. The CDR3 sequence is CASTLSGPVRRIDEQYF. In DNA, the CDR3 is TGCGCCAGCACCCTATCCGGCCCGGTGAGGAGGATCGACGAGCAGTACTTC.

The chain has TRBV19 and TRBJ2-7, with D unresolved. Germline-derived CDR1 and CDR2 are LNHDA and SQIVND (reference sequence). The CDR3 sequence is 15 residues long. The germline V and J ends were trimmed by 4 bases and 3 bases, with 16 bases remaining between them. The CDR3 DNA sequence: TGTGCCAGTAGTACCAGCCTCTGGACGGACTACGAGCAGTACTTC. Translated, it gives CASSTSLWTDYEQYF.

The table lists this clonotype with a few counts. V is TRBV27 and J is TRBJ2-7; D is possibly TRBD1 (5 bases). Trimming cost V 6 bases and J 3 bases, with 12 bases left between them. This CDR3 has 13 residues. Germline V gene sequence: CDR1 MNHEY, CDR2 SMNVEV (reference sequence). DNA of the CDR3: TGTGCCAGCAGGTCTGGGGCGCGCTACGAGCAGTACTTC. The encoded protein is CASRSGARYEQYF.

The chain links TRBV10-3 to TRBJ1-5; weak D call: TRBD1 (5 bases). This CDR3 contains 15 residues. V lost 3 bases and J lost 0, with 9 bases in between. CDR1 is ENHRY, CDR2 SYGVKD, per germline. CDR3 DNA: TGTGCCATCAGTGAAGGGACGGTTAGCAATCAGCCCCAGCATTTT. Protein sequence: CAISEGTVSNQPQHF.

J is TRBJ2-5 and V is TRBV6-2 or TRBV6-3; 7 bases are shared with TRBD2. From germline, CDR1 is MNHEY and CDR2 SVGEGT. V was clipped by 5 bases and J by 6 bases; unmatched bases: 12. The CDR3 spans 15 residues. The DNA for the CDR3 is TGTGCCAGCAGTGACGTGGGAGGGCCCGTCCAGACCCAGTACTTC. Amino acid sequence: CASSDVGGPVQTQYF.

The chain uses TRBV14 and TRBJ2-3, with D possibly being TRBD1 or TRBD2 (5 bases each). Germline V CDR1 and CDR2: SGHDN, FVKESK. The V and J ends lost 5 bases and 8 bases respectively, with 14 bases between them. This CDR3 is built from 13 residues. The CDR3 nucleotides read TGTGCCAGCAGCTACGTGGGGGAGAGTACGCAGTATTTT. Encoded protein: CASSYVGESTQYF.

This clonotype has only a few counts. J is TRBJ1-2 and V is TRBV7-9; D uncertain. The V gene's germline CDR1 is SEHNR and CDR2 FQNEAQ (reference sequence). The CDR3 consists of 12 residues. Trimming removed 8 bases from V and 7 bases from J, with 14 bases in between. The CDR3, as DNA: TGTGCCAGCGGGATCTATGCGGCTGGCTACACCTTC. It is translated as CASGIYAAGYTF. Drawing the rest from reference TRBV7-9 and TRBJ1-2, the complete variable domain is DTGVSQNPRHKITKRGQNVTFRCDPISEHNRLYWYRQTLGQGPEFLTYFQNEAQLEKSRLLSDRFSAERPKGSFSTLEIQRTEQGDSAMYLCASGIYAAGYTFGSGTRLTVV.

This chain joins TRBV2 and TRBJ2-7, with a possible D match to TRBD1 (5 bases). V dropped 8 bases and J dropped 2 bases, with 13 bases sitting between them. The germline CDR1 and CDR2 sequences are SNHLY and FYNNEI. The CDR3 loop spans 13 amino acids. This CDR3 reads CASVGTDTYEQYF. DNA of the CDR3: TGTGCCAGCGTCGGTACGGACACCTACGAGCAGTACTTC.

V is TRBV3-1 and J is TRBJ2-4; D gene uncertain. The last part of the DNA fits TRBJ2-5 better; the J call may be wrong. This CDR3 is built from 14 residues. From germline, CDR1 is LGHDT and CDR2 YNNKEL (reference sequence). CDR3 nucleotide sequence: TGTGCCAGCAGCACTTCGCCGGCGAGGGAGACCCAGTACTTC. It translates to CASSTSPARETQYF.

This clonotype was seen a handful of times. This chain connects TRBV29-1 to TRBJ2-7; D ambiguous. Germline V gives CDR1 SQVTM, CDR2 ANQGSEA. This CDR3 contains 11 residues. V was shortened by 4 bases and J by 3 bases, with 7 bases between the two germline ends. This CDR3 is CSVAQNYEQYF. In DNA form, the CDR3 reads TGCAGCGTTGCCCAGAACTACGAGCAGTACTTC.

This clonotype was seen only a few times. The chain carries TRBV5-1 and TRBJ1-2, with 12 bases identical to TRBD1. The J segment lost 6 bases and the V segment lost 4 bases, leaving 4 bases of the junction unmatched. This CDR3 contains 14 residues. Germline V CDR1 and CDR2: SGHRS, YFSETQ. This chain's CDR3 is CASSTGTGGDGYTF. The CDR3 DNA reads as TGCGCCAGCAGCACCGGGACAGGGGGCGATGGCTACACCTTC. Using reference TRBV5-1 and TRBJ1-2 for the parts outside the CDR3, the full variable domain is KAGVTQTPRYLIKTRGQQVTLSCSPISGHRSVSWYQQTPGQGLQFLFEYFSETQRNKGNFPGRFSGRQFSNSRSEMNVSTLELGDSALYLCASSTGTGGDGYTFGSGTRLTVV.

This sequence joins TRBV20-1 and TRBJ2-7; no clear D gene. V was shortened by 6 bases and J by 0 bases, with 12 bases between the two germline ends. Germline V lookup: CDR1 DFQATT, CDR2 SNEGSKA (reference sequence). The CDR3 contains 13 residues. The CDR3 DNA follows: TGCAGTGCCCCCGGCGCGACCTCCTACGAGCAGTACTTC. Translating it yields CSAPGATSYEQYF.